This T cell receptor (beta chain) was sequenced during a study of blood T cell repertoires in COVID-19. Study in general: The samples span acute and convalescent COVID-19 from the United States, Italy and Spain. Sample material is recorded as cDNA or gDNA derived from T cells, B-cell-depleted T cells, or PBMCs.

This clone was found once. TCRdb's copy holds only in-frame clones and misses some; the assay was immunoSEQ multiplex PCR. This table holds a few hundred thousand clones, around 84% found once. The CDR3 length is 17 residues. Looked up from germline, CDR1 is SGHVS and CDR2 is FQNEAQ. Trimming cost V 4 bases and J 0 bases; bases outside gene matches: 10. The source of this sequence is a woman aged 55-69 years who had recovered from COVID-19. The chain employs TRBV7-8 and TRBJ1-1; TRBD1 aligns across 8 bases. The sequenced sample was peripheral blood. The CDR3, as DNA: TGTGCCAGCAGCTGGGGACAGGACAGAAAAATGAACACTGAAGCTTTCTTT. This codes for CASSWGQDRKMNTEAFF.